Below are 4 T cell receptor beta chains sequenced from a single sample in a study of OX40 agonist ivuxolimab in advanced cancers. Library generation was performed with the immunoSEQ multiplex PCR assay. TCRdb took over this immuneACCESS table, retaining in-frame rearrangements with V and J assigned. Such tables are incomplete; in checked studies, under half of the missing clones stem from an unresolved V gene, and the remainder is unexplained. In this sample the table shows 20,000 to 25,000 clones, approximately 80% of which occur a single time. The ten largest clones add up to just over 35% of the sample. This sample comprised CD4+ or CD8+ T cells sorted from blood, obtained in a trial of the OX40 agonist ivuxolimab. The receptors were sampled from an adult with an advanced solid tumor such as melanoma, head and neck, liver or kidney cancer.

This clone was seen just once. This chain joins TRBV21-1 and TRBJ2-2; the listed D gene, TRBD2, was not tested against the DNA. TRBV21-1 is termed a pseudogene. CDR3 length: 18 amino acids. CDR3 in amino acids: CASSKGGSSSGRTGELFF. CDR3 coding DNA: TGTGCCAGCAGCAAAGGAGGGTCGTCTAGCGGGAGAACCGGGGAGCTGTTTTTT.

This chain joins TRBV7-9 and TRBJ2-1, with D unresolved. With 6 bases removed from V and 8 bases from J, the gap between germline ends came to 14 bases. The CDR3 covers 13 residues. CDR1 is SEHNR, CDR2 FQNEAQ, per germline (reference sequence). The CDR3 DNA reads as TGTGCCAGCAGTCGGGCCCCAATTGATGAGCAGTTCTTC. This sequence encodes CASSRAPIDEQFF. Filled out from reference TRBV7-9 and TRBJ2-1, the complete variable domain reads DTGVSQNPRHKITKRGQNVTFRCDPISEHNRLYWYRQTLGQGPEFLTYFQNEAQLEKSRLLSDRFSAERPKGSFSTLEIQRTEQGDSAMYLCASSRAPIDEQFFGPGTRLTVL.

The chain joins TRBV5-4 to TRBJ2-7; 9 nucleotides line up with TRBD1. From germline, CDR1 is SGHNT and CDR2 YYREEE (reference sequence). The CDR3 is made up of 13 amino acids. Unmatched junction bases numbered 2, after V lost 2 bases and J lost 5 bases. CDR3 DNA sequence: TGTGCCAGCAGCTTCCGGGACAGGGACGAGCAGTACTTC. Protein sequence: CASSFRDRDEQYF.

This clone was seen once. V and J are TRBV5-1 and TRBJ2-1; D uncertain. Germline V gene lookup returns CDR1 SGHRS and CDR2 YFSETQ. CDR3 size: 13 residues. Trimming took off 0 bases at V and 8 bases at J, with 9 bases between the two ends. The CDR3 region has the DNA TGCGCCAGCAGCTTGGGTCGGGTTGATGAGCAGTTCTTC. Protein product: CASSLGRVDEQFF.